Shown below are 30 T cell receptor beta chains from a single sample sequenced in a study of post-analysis software for immune sequencing data. Study results and limitations: Compared with controls, patients had more of five TRBV segments, including TRBV5-6, TRBV5-1 and TRBV20-1.

Their antigens remain unidentified. Unique molecular identifiers tagged the TCR beta cDNA libraries. TCRdb called the PCR reads again in MiXCR, with one record for every CDR3 protein. This repertoire shows about 560,000 distinct CDR3 sequences, roughly two fifths found once; its top ten account for 1.5% to 2%. The sample consisted of blood. The receptor set was obtained from a girl between 10 and 17 years old with multiple sclerosis.

The rearrangement uses TRBV20-1 and TRBJ2-7; 7 nucleotides agree with TRBD1. Losses at the gene ends were 4 bases for V and 2 bases for J; bases not matched to a gene: 8. The CDR3 extends over 14 amino acids. Germline-derived CDR1 and CDR2 are DFQATT and SNEGSKA (reference sequence). The CDR3 nucleotides are TGCAGTGCTACAGATGGACAGGCGACCTACGAGCAGTACTTC. It yields the protein CSATDGQATYEQYF.

This clonotype has just one count. This rearrangement joins TRBV7-9 to TRBJ2-7; 7 bases are a match to TRBD1. V shed 5 bases and J 4 bases; nucleotides not matched to a gene: 8. Germline V gene lookup returns CDR1 SEHNR and CDR2 FQNEAQ (reference sequence). CDR3 length: 14 amino acids. The CDR3 loop reads CASSPMTGLYEQYF. The CDR3 bases are TGTGCCAGCAGCCCTATGACAGGGTTGTACGAGCAGTACTTC.

This clonotype has a handful of counts. The rearrangement uses TRBV12-3 or TRBV12-4 and TRBJ1-1; a possible D gene is TRBD1 (5 bases). The CDR3 length is 14 residues. V was shortened by 3 bases and J by 0 bases, with 8 bases between the two germline ends. The CDR3 DNA sequence: TGTGCCAGCAGTTTGGGGGTAGTGAACACTGAAGCTTTCTTT. Translating it yields CASSLGVVNTEAFF.

Details on this clonotype: An end of the junction differs from the germline gene, which may be a read error. V gene TRBV3-1 combines with J gene TRBJ2-7, with a weak D call TRBD2 (5 bases). CDR1 LGHDT and CDR2 YNNKEL come from the germline V gene (reference sequence). The CDR3 runs 14 residues. This CDR3 is CASSQAAGPEAQYF. CDR3 nucleotides: TGTGCCAGCAGCCAAGCGGCGGGCCCCGAGGCCCAGTATTTC.

The V call is TRBV10-3, the J call TRBJ2-7; 9 nucleotides align to TRBD1. The CDR3 is made up of 15 amino acids. Germline loops: CDR1 ENHRY, CDR2 SYGVKD. Trimming took 8 bases from V and 2 from J; bases not matched to a gene: 10. Written as DNA, the CDR3 is TGTGCCATCTCGGGCGGGACAGGGCCTACCTACGAGCAGTACTTC. This encodes CAISGGTGPTYEQYF.

This clonotype showed up just once. The CDR3: CSARVAYEQFF. CDR3 in DNA: TGCAGTGCTAGAGTAGCTTATGAGCAGTTCTTC. The V gene is TRBV20-1, the J gene TRBJ2-1; unclear D gene. This CDR3 has 11 amino acids. CDR1 is DFQATT and CDR2 is SNEGSKA in the germline V gene (reference sequence). Trimming left V 1 base short and J 8 bases short, with 6 bases between.

The CDR3: CASSHEGPVRYGYTF. In nucleotides, the CDR3 is TGTGCCAGCAGCCATGAAGGGCCAGTTCGCTATGGCTACACCTTC. V is TRBV3-1 and J is TRBJ1-2; D not resolved. Germline loops: CDR1 LGHDT, CDR2 YNNKEL (reference sequence). With 3 bases removed from V and 4 bases from J, the gap between germline ends came to 15 bases. CDR3 size: 15 residues.

This clonotype was seen once. The chain uses TRBV7-2 and TRBJ2-3; TRBD1 agrees at 10 bases. This CDR3 contains 14 residues. Germline loops: CDR1 SGHTA, CDR2 FQGNSA. Trimming cost V 7 bases and J 4 bases; bases outside gene matches: 5. CDR3 DNA sequence: TGTGCCAGCAACCTCGGACAGGGGGCAGATACGCAGTATTTT. This sequence encodes CASNLGQGADTQYF.

The chain links TRBV20-1 to TRBJ2-7; 8 nucleotides line up with TRBD1. V was clipped by 6 bases and J by 4 bases; unmatched bases: 8. Per the germline V gene, CDR1 is DFQATT and CDR2 is SNEGSKA (reference sequence). This CDR3 contains 13 residues. CDR3 protein: CSASRGRLYEQYF. The CDR3 region has the DNA TGCAGTGCCAGCAGGGGGCGCCTGTACGAGCAGTACTTC.

The V and J genes are TRBV6-5 and TRBJ2-4, with D hard to call. The assigned J gene may be wrong: the sequence end matches TRBJ2-5 better. Germline CDR1 MNHEY, CDR2 SVGAGI. The CDR3 spans 13 residues. This chain's CDR3 is CASSYAPGETQYF. CDR3 nucleotide sequence: TGTGCCAGCAGTTACGCGCCCGGAGAGACCCAGTACTTC.

This clonotype was found a few times. The DNA for the CDR3 is TGTGCCAGCAGCCCATTTCGACATCTATTCCAGCTGCCAGCCAAAAACATTCAGTACTTC. Amino acid sequence: CASSPFRHLFQLPAKNIQYF. The rearrangement joins TRBV12-3 or TRBV12-4 to TRBJ2-4; D gene unclear. The CDR3 runs 20 residues. With 6 bases removed from V and 0 bases from J, the gap between germline ends came to 27 bases.

DNA of the CDR3: TGCGCCAGCAGCTCTCACCCTTCCTACGAGCAGTACTTC. It translates to CASSSHPSYEQYF. The J gene is TRBJ2-7, the V gene TRBV5-1; D unclear. V lost 3 bases to trimming and J lost 1 base, with 8 bases between them. This CDR3 has 13 residues. Germline assignment: CDR1 SGHRS and CDR2 YFSETQ.

This chain connects TRBV6-2 or TRBV6-3 to TRBJ2-2; D might be TRBD1 or TRBD2, each matching 5 bases. CDR3 length equals 17 residues. Trimming left V 0 bases short and J 5 bases short, with 16 bases between. Germline CDR1 reads MNHEY; CDR2 reads SVGEGT. The CDR3 region is CASSYSLGDPVTGELFF. CDR3 coding DNA: TGTGCCAGCAGTTACTCGTTGGGGGATCCGGTGACCGGGGAGCTGTTTTTT.

This clonotype was observed a few times. The J gene is TRBJ2-7, the V gene TRBV6-6; 10 bases map to TRBD1. This CDR3 is built from 16 residues. V trimming: 5 bases; J trimming: 2 bases; junction bases outside the gene matches: 9. From germline, CDR1 is MNHNY and CDR2 SVGAGI (reference sequence). CDR3 amino acids: CASSVTGTGDTYEQYF. The CDR3 region has the DNA TGTGCCAGCAGTGTGACCGGGACAGGGGACACCTACGAGCAGTACTTC.

This clonotype came up a few times. This rearrangement joins TRBV4-1 to TRBJ2-1; 8 bases align to TRBD2. Germline V gene data show CDR1 as MGHRA and CDR2 as YSYEKL. This CDR3 spans 15 amino acids. V dropped 0 bases and J dropped 9; count of bases not matched to a gene: 7. CDR3 DNA sequence: TGCGCCAGCAGCCAAGAACTAGGACTAGCCCCTGAGCAGTTCTTC. Protein product: CASSQELGLAPEQFF.

This clonotype was observed a few times. The chain uses TRBV6-5 and TRBJ2-3; tentative D call: TRBD2 (5 bases). The CDR3 runs 13 residues. CDR1 is MNHEY and CDR2 is SVGAGI in the germline V gene. The V end lost 8 bases, the J end lost 5 bases, and 14 bases lay between the germline ends. This CDR3 reads CASRSGHGDTQYF. The CDR3 nucleotides are TGTGCCAGCCGGAGCGGCCACGGAGATACGCAGTATTTT.

The rearrangement joins TRBV12-3 or TRBV12-4 to TRBJ2-1, with D perhaps TRBD2 (5 bases). Trimming removed 8 bases at V and 6 bases at J, with 8 bases between. The CDR3 is 11 residues long. CDR3 sequence reads: CASGSGNEQFF. For the CDR3, the DNA is TGTGCCAGCGGAAGCGGCAATGAGCAGTTCTTC.

This clonotype was seen only a few times. This sequence joins TRBV7-8 and TRBJ2-5, with 7 bases identical to TRBD1. V shed 3 bases, J shed 2 bases, and the junction held 6 bases outside the gene matches. Germline CDR1 is SGHVS and CDR2 is FQNEAQ. The CDR3 totals 15 residues. The CDR3 coding sequence is TGTGCCAGCAGCTTGGGCGGCAGGGGGCAAGAGACCCAGTACTTC. It codes for CASSLGGRGQETQYF.

The rearrangement links TRBV27 to TRBJ2-1; D is possibly TRBD2 (6 bases). Germline CDR1 reads MNHEY; CDR2 reads SMNVEV (reference sequence). Trimming took 5 bases from V and 4 from J, leaving 15 bases between them. This CDR3 spans 15 amino acids. The CDR3 DNA is TGTGCCAGCAGTGCGGGTAGGGACTTTTACAATGAGCAGTTCTTC. It translates to CASSAGRDFYNEQFF.

The chain employs TRBV2 and TRBJ2-3, with D perhaps TRBD1 or TRBD2 (5 bases each). Germline CDR1 is SNHLY and CDR2 is FYNNEI. The CDR3 is made up of 11 amino acids. Trimming took 6 bases from V and 6 from J, leaving 7 bases between them. The CDR3 spells CASRGEDTQYF. Here the CDR3 DNA reads TGTGCCAGCAGGGGGGAGGATACGCAGTATTTT.

This clonotype was seen a few times. This chain links TRBV4-2 with TRBJ2-7; 7 bases align to TRBD1. Germline CDR1 is LGHNA and CDR2 is YNFKEQ. V gave up 4 bases and J gave up 0 bases; unmatched junction bases: 6. This CDR3 is built from 15 residues. This chain's CDR3 is CASSLVRDSSYEQYF. In DNA, the CDR3 is TGTGCCAGCAGCCTCGTGAGGGACAGCTCCTACGAGCAGTACTTC.

The CDR3 reads CASSGAASGSNEQFF. The CDR3, as DNA: TGTGCCAGCAGTGGGGCGGCTAGCGGGAGCAATGAGCAGTTCTTC. The chain employs TRBV2 and TRBJ2-1; 10 positions agree with TRBD2. The ends lost 4 bases at V and 6 bases at J; junction bases unmatched: 6. Germline CDR1 reads SNHLY; CDR2 reads FYNNEI. The CDR3 is 15 amino acids.

This clonotype appeared a few times. The chain joins TRBV10-3 to TRBJ2-1; D gene unclear. CDR3 length: 15 amino acids. Germline lookup yields CDR1 ENHRY and CDR2 SYGVKD. The V end lost 0 bases, the J end lost 6 bases, and 12 bases lay between the germline ends. This chain's CDR3 is CAISESRPELNEQFF. The CDR3 bases are TGTGCCATCAGTGAGTCCCGGCCGGAGCTCAATGAGCAGTTCTTC.

The chain combines TRBV4-1 with TRBJ2-7; D remains unclear. V shed 2 bases and J shed 7 bases, with 12 bases lying between them. The CDR3 totals 13 residues. CDR1 and CDR2 (germline): MGHRA, YSYEKL. The CDR3 loop is CASSQLLPREQYF. The DNA of the CDR3 is TGCGCCAGCAGCCAATTACTACCCAGGGAGCAGTACTTC.

This clonotype was counted between two and nine times. V is TRBV2 and J is TRBJ2-7; possible D gene TRBD1, 5 bases. Trimming took off 1 base at V and 2 bases at J, with 12 bases between the two ends. Germline-derived CDR1 and CDR2 are SNHLY and FYNNEI. The CDR3 sequence is 15 residues long. The chain's CDR3 is CASSEGGTPTYEQYF. The CDR3 bases are TGTGCCAGCAGTGAAGGGGGCACCCCCACCTACGAGCAGTACTTC.

This chain links TRBV5-1 with TRBJ2-1; D possibly corresponds to TRBD2 (7 bases). CDR1 SGHRS and CDR2 YFSETQ come from the germline V gene. The CDR3 is 15 amino acids. V was clipped by 4 bases and J by 6 bases, with 17 bases between them. CDR3: CASSLTAGATNEQFF. DNA of the CDR3: TGCGCCAGCAGCCTCACGGCGGGGGCCACCAATGAGCAGTTCTTC.

This clonotype was counted only a few times. The J gene is TRBJ1-2, the V gene TRBV6-5; possibly TRBD1 for D (6 bases). CDR1 and CDR2 (germline): MNHEY, SVGAGI. V dropped 6 bases and J dropped 4 bases, with 18 bases sitting between them. The CDR3 loop spans 15 amino acids. The CDR3 protein is CASSPPGQGRYGYTF. The CDR3 DNA reads as TGTGCCAGCAGCCCGCCGGGACAAGGGCGCTATGGCTACACCTTC.

The chain employs TRBV7-9 and TRBJ2-7; D is ambiguous. The V end was cut by 4 bases, the J end by 0 bases, with 10 bases between. The germline V gene encodes CDR1 SEHNR and CDR2 FQNEAQ (reference sequence). The CDR3 totals 14 residues. This chain's CDR3 is CASSSSAYSYEQYF. CDR3 nucleotides: TGTGCCAGCAGCTCCTCGGCGTACTCCTACGAGCAGTACTTC.

V is TRBV12-3 or TRBV12-4 and J is TRBJ2-3, with TRBD1 matching over 7 bases. Trimming at V came to 5 bases and at J to 4 bases, leaving 9 bases not matched to a gene. The CDR3 spans 15 residues. The CDR3 is CASSRRRTGSDTQYF. The CDR3 region has the DNA TGTGCCAGCAGTCGTCGCCGGACAGGATCAGATACGCAGTATTTT.

This sequence joins TRBV30 and TRBJ1-2; weak D call: TRBD1 (5 bases). CDR3 size: 12 residues. Germline V CDR1 and CDR2: GTSNPN, SVGIG (reference sequence). V was clipped by 0 bases and J by 8 bases, with 10 bases between them. This CDR3 reads CAWSVSGPGYTF. The DNA for the CDR3 is TGTGCCTGGAGTGTATCGGGACCCGGCTACACCTTC.